The 21 T cell receptor beta chains below all came from one sample that was sequenced in a study of blood T cells in healthy people across ages. A J-beta primer mix and a sample-barcoded 5' primer were used in a second PCR of roughly 6 to 11 cycles. TCRdb reprocessed the 5' RACE reads via MiXCR and lists one record per CDR3 protein. Here the sample spans roughly 2 million distinct CDR3 sequences, roughly 50% being singletons. Sequencing was carried out using blood. Source of these receptors: a woman aged 40 to 50 in good health.

The rearrangement uses TRBV5-5 and TRBJ1-1; D is possibly TRBD1 (5 bases). The V gene lost 4 bases and the J gene lost 1 base, with 17 bases spanning the gap. CDR1 and CDR2 from the germline V gene are SGHKS and YYEKEE (reference sequence). This CDR3 has 16 residues. The CDR3 nucleotides are TGTGCCAGCAGCCCTCTTTCCGGGACGGGGAACACTGAAGCTTTCTTT. Residues: CASSPLSGTGNTEAFF.

The CDR3 DNA follows: TGCAGCGCCCAAAACAGGGGGCTCTACAATGAGCAGTACTTC. Protein: CSAQNRGLYNEQYF. The rearrangement joins TRBV29-1 to TRBJ2-7; TRBD1 matches 9 bases. Trimming took 7 bases from V and 7 from J; bases not matched to a gene: 14. Germline V gene lookup returns CDR1 SQVTM and CDR2 ANQGSEA. The CDR3 consists of 14 residues.

J is TRBJ1-1 and V is TRBV29-1, with D maybe TRBD1 (6 bases). CDR3 length: 17 residues. V lost 4 bases and J lost 0, with 21 bases in between. CDR1 SQVTM and CDR2 ANQGSEA come from the germline V gene. The CDR3 reads CSVGDQGRGLMNTEAFF. The DNA of the CDR3 is TGCAGCGTTGGGGATCAGGGGAGAGGATTGATGAACACTGAAGCTTTCTTT.

The V call is TRBV6-5, the J call TRBJ2-3, with 7 nucleotides matching TRBD2. Germline CDR1 reads MNHEY; CDR2 reads SVGAGI. This CDR3 is built from 15 residues. V was pared by 6 bases and J by 2 bases, with 8 bases of the junction left unmatched. CDR3 sequence reads: CASRRRDYLTDTQYF. In nucleotides, the CDR3 is TGTGCCAGCAGGCGCCGGGACTACCTCACAGATACGCAGTATTTT.

This clonotype was recorded only once. This chain connects TRBV5-1 to TRBJ2-7, with D tentatively TRBD2 (5 bases). With 1 base removed from V and 7 bases from J, the gap between germline ends came to 12 bases. CDR1 is SGHRS and CDR2 is YFSETQ in the germline V gene. This CDR3 comprises 13 residues. CDR3 sequence (DNA): TGCGCCAGCAGCTTGACGGAGGTCTATGAGCAGTACTTC. It specifies CASSLTEVYEQYF.

Concerning this clonotype: The germline gene is not matched at one end of the junction; a read error may be the cause. The V call is TRBV7-2, the J call TRBJ2-5; D gene ambiguous. In germline, CDR1 is SGHTA, CDR2 FQGNSA. The CDR3 spans 13 residues. The CDR3 DNA follows: TGTGCCAGCAGCCCGGCAACTGGGTCTCCTCAGTCCTTC. Protein: CASSPATGSPQSF.

The V call is TRBV6-2 or TRBV6-3, the J call TRBJ2-5; weak D call: TRBD2 (6 bases). Matching the DNA end better, TRBJ2-7 makes the J call doubtful. The germline gives CDR1 MNHEY, CDR2 SVGEGT. The CDR3 loop spans 18 amino acids. CDR3: CASSYERADGAQMDEQYF. The CDR3 coding sequence is TGTGCCAGCAGTTACGAGCGGGCCGACGGAGCACAAATGGACGAGCAGTACTTC.

The V and J genes are TRBV20-1 and TRBJ1-4; tentatively, D is TRBD1 (5 bases). The CDR3 loop spans 12 amino acids. The germline V and J ends were trimmed by 3 bases and 10 bases, with 12 bases remaining between them. Looked up from germline, CDR1 is DFQATT and CDR2 is SNEGSKA (reference sequence). This CDR3 reads CSASPGRGKLFF. In DNA, the CDR3 is TGCAGTGCTAGCCCGGGACGAGGAAAACTGTTTTTT.

This clonotype was seen only a few times. V is TRBV20-1 and J is TRBJ1-2; D unresolved. The CDR3 consists of 12 residues. CDR1 and CDR2 from the germline V gene are DFQATT and SNEGSKA (reference sequence). V gave up 3 bases and J gave up 6 bases, with 11 bases separating them. In nucleotides, the CDR3 is TGCAGTGCTAGTATGGGTTTCGATGGCTACACCTTC. It yields the protein CSASMGFDGYTF.

This clonotype was seen just once. In DNA form, the CDR3 reads TGTGCCAGCAGTTTGCGAAAGGGCCAGAACACTGAAGCTTTCTTT. Translating gives CASSLRKGQNTEAFF. This chain joins TRBV12-3 or TRBV12-4 and TRBJ1-1, with D hard to call. The CDR3 loop spans 15 amino acids. The V end was cut by 3 bases, the J end by 1 base, with 12 bases between.

This clonotype has just a few counts. V usage is TRBV4-1 and J usage is TRBJ2-7, with D unresolved. V lost 11 bases to trimming and J lost 2 bases, with 22 bases between them. Looked up from germline, CDR1 is MGHRA and CDR2 is YSYEKL. The CDR3 contains 15 residues. The CDR3: CASSWGSGRTYEQYF. CDR3 in DNA: TGCGCCTCCTCCTGGGGATCTGGCAGGACCTACGAGCAGTACTTC.

This chain links TRBV7-9 with TRBJ2-3; D call uncertain. Per germline, CDR1 SEHNR and CDR2 FQNEAQ (reference sequence). This CDR3 spans 14 amino acids. V dropped 1 base and J dropped 6 bases, with 11 bases sitting between them. The CDR3 here is CASSLEVFDDTQYF. The DNA for the CDR3 is TGTGCCAGCAGCTTAGAGGTGTTCGACGATACGCAGTATTTT.

There are a few counts of this clonotype. This chain connects TRBV3-1 to TRBJ1-2, with 7 nucleotides matching TRBD1. This CDR3 is 13 amino acids long. With V trimmed by 1 base and J by 7 bases, 3 bases remained unmatched. CDR1 and CDR2 (germline): LGHDT, YNNKEL (reference sequence). CDR3 in DNA: TGTGCCAGCAGCCAAGGGACAGGTTTTGGCTACACCTTC. It encodes CASSQGTGFGYTF.

DNA of the CDR3: TGCGCCAGCAGCCCTTTAGGGGTGACAGACGAGCAGTACTTC. Amino acid sequence: CASSPLGVTDEQYF. This chain uses TRBV4-1 with TRBJ2-7, with D possibly matching TRBD1 (5 bases). The CDR3 sequence is 14 residues long. The ends were cut back, 4 bases at V and 5 bases at J, with 15 bases in the middle. Germline CDR1 and CDR2: MGHRA and YSYEKL.

The chain is built from TRBV4-1 and TRBJ2-7; possible D gene TRBD2, 5 bases. Deletions cut 4 bases from V and 0 bases from J, with 13 bases between. The germline gives CDR1 MGHRA, CDR2 YSYEKL. CDR3 size: 15 residues. This CDR3 reads CASSPWPRDSYEQYF. In DNA form, the CDR3 reads TGCGCCAGCAGCCCTTGGCCTCGGGACTCCTACGAGCAGTACTTC.

This clonotype occurred a few times. V gene TRBV12-3 or TRBV12-4 combines with J gene TRBJ2-3; D is ambiguous. This CDR3 contains 14 residues. V was trimmed by 8 bases and J by 0 bases, leaving 12 bases between them. CDR3 residues: CASPPTLSTDTQYF. CDR3 coding DNA: TGTGCCAGCCCGCCGACCCTCAGCACAGATACGCAGTATTTT.

The chain has TRBV20-1 and TRBJ1-4; TRBD1 matches at 7 bases. CDR3 length: 14 residues. Germline V gene data show CDR1 as DFQATT and CDR2 as SNEGSKA (reference sequence). V trimming: 4 bases; J trimming: 5 bases; junction bases outside the gene matches: 7. In nucleotides, the CDR3 is TGCAGTGCTAAAGCAGGGACAGTAAATGAAAAACTGTTTTTT. Its translation is CSAKAGTVNEKLFF.

This chain links TRBV24-1 with TRBJ2-1; D might be TRBD1 (5 bases). Germline-derived CDR1 and CDR2 are KGHDR and SFDVKD. V lost 6 bases, J lost 8 bases, and 25 bases lay in between. This CDR3 has 17 amino acids. As DNA, the CDR3 is TGTGCCACCAGTCGACAGTCTCGTTCCTCGTGGGGTGATGAGCAGTTCTTC. Translation gives CATSRQSRSSWGDEQFF.

This clonotype was observed a few times. The J gene is TRBJ1-1, the V gene TRBV11-1; D is perhaps TRBD1 (5 bases). CDR3 size: 14 residues. In germline, CDR1 is SGHAT, CDR2 FQDESV (reference sequence). The V and J ends lost 3 bases and 1 base respectively, with 9 bases between them. The CDR3 DNA is TGTGCCAGCAGCTTCTTCAGGGCGAACACTGAAGCTTTCTTT. Translation gives CASSFFRANTEAFF.

The V and J genes are TRBV12-3 or TRBV12-4 and TRBJ2-3; possibly TRBD2 for D (6 bases). V shed 5 bases and J shed 2 bases, with 11 bases lying between them. The CDR3 has 14 residues. CDR3 protein: CASSHSGNTDTQYF. CDR3 nucleotides: TGTGCCAGCAGTCATAGCGGAAACACAGATACGCAGTATTTT.

The chain employs TRBV10-3 and TRBJ2-7; 9 bases are shared with TRBD1. The V gene end was trimmed by 6 bases and the J gene end by 1 base; junction bases not matched to a gene: 4. CDR1 and CDR2 (germline): ENHRY, SYGVKD. This CDR3 has 14 amino acids. CDR3 amino acids: CAISGQGTSYEQYF. As DNA, the CDR3 is TGTGCCATCAGCGGACAGGGGACATCCTACGAGCAGTACTTC.